A single T cell receptor (beta chain) is shown here with its context. The target antigen is unknown. The donor population consisted of healthy HIV-negative adults with no recent acute infections or vaccinations. This sample is drawn from a study of shared clonotypes between healthy human individuals. General study points: Naive CD4 clonotypes were shared across a handful of donors at roughly 5%.

Assay used: immunoSEQ multiplex PCR; TCRdb lists only in-frame clones, some missing. The top ten clones hold about 0.36% of a sample with 2 million to 2.5 million clones, less than 95% of them seen once. V lost 1 base to trimming and J lost 3 bases, with 10 bases between them. Germline-derived CDR1 and CDR2 are GTSNPN and SVGIG (reference sequence). The CDR3 is 14 residues long. Sequenced material: naive CD4+ T cells from PBMCs. The subset is: CD45RA+ positively selected. The source is a young man in good health. Some clones in this sample may be carry-over from other donors' samples. The rearrangement links TRBV30 to TRBJ1-5; the D is unclear. The CDR3: CAWSGLGFNQPQHF. The DNA of the CDR3 is TGTGCCTGGAGTGGCCTGGGATTCAATCAGCCCCAGCATTTT.